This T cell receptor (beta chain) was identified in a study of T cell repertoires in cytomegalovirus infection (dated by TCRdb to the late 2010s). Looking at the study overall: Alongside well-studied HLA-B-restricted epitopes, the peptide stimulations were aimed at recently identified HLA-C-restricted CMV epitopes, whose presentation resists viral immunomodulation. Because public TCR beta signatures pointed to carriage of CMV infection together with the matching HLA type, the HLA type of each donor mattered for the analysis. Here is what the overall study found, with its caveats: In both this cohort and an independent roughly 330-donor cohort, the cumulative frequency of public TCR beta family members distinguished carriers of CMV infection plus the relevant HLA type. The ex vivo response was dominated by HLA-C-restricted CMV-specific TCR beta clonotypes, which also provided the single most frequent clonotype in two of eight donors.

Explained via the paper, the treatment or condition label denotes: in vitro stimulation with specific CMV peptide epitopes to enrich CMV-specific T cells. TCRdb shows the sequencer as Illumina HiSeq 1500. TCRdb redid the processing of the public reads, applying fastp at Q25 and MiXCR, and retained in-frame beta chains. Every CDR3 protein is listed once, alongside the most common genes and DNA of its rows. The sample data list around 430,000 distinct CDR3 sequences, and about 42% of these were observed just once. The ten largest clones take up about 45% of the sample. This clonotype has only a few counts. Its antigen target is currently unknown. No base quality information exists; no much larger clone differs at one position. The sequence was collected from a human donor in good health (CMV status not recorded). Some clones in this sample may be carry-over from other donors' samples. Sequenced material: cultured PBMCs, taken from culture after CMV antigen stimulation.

The CDR3 sequence is CASSLVAGSGVGYGYTF. The DNA reads as follows: TGTGCCAGCAGCTTAGTAGCGGGGTCGGGGGTTGGCTATGGCTACACCTTC. The chain uses TRBV7-2 and TRBJ1-2; the D gene is perhaps TRBD1, from 5 matching bases. Reading from cysteine to phenylalanine, the CDR3 counts 17 amino acids. Only CDR3 DNA remains: 51 bases, in frame from the first base. V gives up 1 base and J gives up 4 bases, and the segment between their germline ends measures 19 bases. The CDR1 and CDR2 encoded by the germline V gene are SGHTA and FQGNSA.